The 14 T cell receptor beta chains presented below share a single source sample, sequenced in a study of OX40 agonist ivuxolimab in advanced cancers. Libraries were prepared by immunoSEQ multiplex PCR; TCRdb keeps only in-frame clonotypes and omits some of them. Here the sample spans 70,000 or so clones, roughly 80% being singletons. The sample consisted of CD4+ or CD8+ T cells sorted from blood, taken in a trial of the OX40 agonist ivuxolimab. These receptors were obtained from an adult with an advanced solid tumor such as melanoma, head and neck, liver or kidney cancer.

The V call is TRBV7-7, the J call TRBJ2-2, with 9 bases identical to TRBD1. The CDR3 loop spans 15 amino acids. V dropped 5 bases and J dropped 5; count of bases not matched to a gene: 6. Germline V gene data show CDR1 as SSHAT and CDR2 as FNYEAQ (reference sequence). CDR3: CASSRTGQGTGELFF. Here the CDR3 DNA reads TGTGCCAGCAGCCGAACGGGACAGGGAACCGGGGAGCTGTTTTTT.

V usage is TRBV30 and J usage is TRBJ2-4; D may be TRBD2 (5 bases). The germline CDR1 and CDR2 sequences are GTSNPN and SVGIG (reference sequence). CDR3 length: 12 residues. Trimming took off 8 bases at V and 7 bases at J, with 15 bases between the two ends. The CDR3 sequence is CAAQAVRNIQYF. The CDR3 nucleotides are TGTGCCGCCCAAGCGGTGAGGAACATTCAGTACTTC.

This clone has only a few counts. The V and J genes are TRBV7-9 and TRBJ2-7, with D uncertain. Germline CDR1 is SEHNR and CDR2 is FQNEAQ (reference sequence). The CDR3 spans 12 residues. Trimming removed 1 base from V and 3 bases from J, with 4 bases in between. The CDR3 DNA reads as TGTGCCAGCAGCTTAGTAGGCTACGAGCAGTACTTC. Translating it yields CASSLVGYEQYF.

The CDR3 spells CASSVRQGGYGNTIYF. The CDR3 DNA reads as TGTGCCAGCAGTGTCCGCCAGGGTGGCTATGGAAACACCATATATTTT. The chain links TRBV6-1 to TRBJ1-3, with D maybe TRBD1 (5 bases). V was shortened by 4 bases and J by 3 bases, with 16 bases between the two germline ends. Germline V CDR1 and CDR2: MNHNS, SASEGT. The CDR3 contains 16 residues.

The V and J genes are TRBV5-4 and TRBJ2-7, with 7 nucleotides matching TRBD2. The length of the CDR3 is 13 residues. Germline CDR1 and CDR2: SGHNT and YYREEE (reference sequence). V lost 0 bases to trimming and J lost 7 bases; unmatched junction nucleotides: 4. The CDR3 region is CASSLDTAGEQYF. The CDR3 DNA sequence: TGTGCCAGCAGCTTGGACACAGCGGGGGAGCAGTACTTC.

To note about this clone: A read error may produce the germline difference seen at one junction end. The V gene is TRBV19, the J gene TRBJ2-1; 10 nucleotides agree with TRBD2. Germline lookup yields CDR1 LNHDA and CDR2 SQIVND (reference sequence). The CDR3 loop spans 15 amino acids. Written as DNA, the CDR3 is TGTGCCGGTAGTATGAGTGCTAGCGGGGGTTCTCTTCAGTTCTTC. Its protein product is CAGSMSASGGSLQFF. Full variable domain (remainder filled in from reference TRBV19 and TRBJ2-1): DGGITQSPKYLFRKEGQNVTLSCEQNLNHDAMYWYRQDPGQGLRLIYYSQIVNDFQKGDIAEGYSVSREKKESFPLTVTSAQKNPTAFYLCAGSMSASGGSLQFFGPGTRLTVL.

V gene TRBV9 combines with J gene TRBJ1-1; no firm D call. Looked up from germline, CDR1 is SGDLS and CDR2 is YYNGEE. The germline V and J ends were trimmed by 4 bases and 1 base, with 11 bases remaining between them. The CDR3 sequence is 14 residues long. The DNA of the CDR3 is TGTGCCAGCAGCTCCGCCGGTGGGAACACTGAAGCTTTCTTT. Translating gives CASSSAGGNTEAFF.

The gene calls are TRBV11-3 and TRBJ2-1, with D perhaps given as TRBD1 or TRBD2 (5 bases each). CDR3 length equals 15 residues. Trimming stripped 4 bases from V and 6 bases from J, with 16 bases between. CDR1 is SGHNT, CDR2 YENEEA, per germline. In nucleotides, the CDR3 is TGTGCCAGCAGCTCCCCCCGAGGGGAGTTCAATGAGCAGTTCTTC. Encoded protein: CASSSPRGEFNEQFF.

This clone is a singleton in its sample. The J gene is TRBJ1-1, the V gene TRBV5-1, with a tentative D call TRBD1 (6 bases). There are 15 residues in the CDR3. The V end was cut by 1 base, the J end by 1 base, with 11 bases between. Germline CDR1 SGHRS, CDR2 YFSETQ. CDR3 region: CASSLFGGPNTEAFF. CDR3 DNA sequence: TGCGCCAGCAGCTTGTTCGGGGGCCCGAACACTGAAGCTTTCTTT.

This CDR3 is CASSLVVRGNEQFF. As DNA, the CDR3 is TGTGCCAGCAGCTTAGTCGTTCGGGGGAATGAGCAGTTCTTC. This chain connects TRBV11-2 to TRBJ2-1; D perhaps matches TRBD2 (6 bases). The CDR3 sequence is 14 residues long. The V gene's germline CDR1 is SGHAT and CDR2 FQNNGV. Trimming took off 1 base at V and 7 bases at J, with 11 bases between the two ends.

The chain employs TRBV13 and TRBJ1-2; no firm D call. This CDR3 has 17 residues. V lost 5 bases and J lost 2, with 21 bases in between. Germline assignment: CDR1 PRHDT and CDR2 FYEKMQ (reference sequence). The CDR3 reads CASSLRSGRLSNYGYTF. CDR3 coding DNA: TGTGCCAGCAGCCTAAGGTCGGGGAGGCTATCCAACTATGGCTACACCTTC.

The CDR3 spells CASSSSQGDGYTF. The CDR3 DNA sequence: TGCGCCAGCAGCTCCTCTCAAGGCGACGGCTACACCTTC. The V and J genes are TRBV5-1 and TRBJ1-2; the D is unclear. CDR1 and CDR2 (germline): SGHRS, YFSETQ. The CDR3 covers 13 residues. With 3 bases removed from V and 8 bases from J, the gap between germline ends came to 14 bases. The variable domain in full, completed from reference TRBV5-1 and TRBJ1-2, reads KAGVTQTPRYLIKTRGQQVTLSCSPISGHRSVSWYQQTPGQGLQFLFEYFSETQRNKGNFPGRFSGRQFSNSRSEMNVSTLELGDSALYLCASSSSQGDGYTFGSGTRLTVV.

The chain couples TRBV9 to TRBJ2-1; TRBD2 aligns across 12 bases. The germline V gene encodes CDR1 SGDLS and CDR2 YYNGEE. V lost 2 bases and J lost 7; bases outside the gene matches: 4. This CDR3 has 15 residues. CDR3 protein: CASSVPSGGANEQFF. In DNA form, the CDR3 reads TGTGCCAGCAGCGTCCCTAGCGGGGGGGCTAATGAGCAGTTCTTC.

The chain carries TRBV14 and TRBJ2-1; tentatively, D is TRBD1 (6 bases). Germline V gives CDR1 SGHDN, CDR2 FVKESK. Between the trimmed V and J ends, which lost 4 bases and 10 bases, there was a span of 17 bases. The CDR3 runs to 14 residues. The DNA for the CDR3 is TGTGCCAGCAGCCCTCGGACAGCTACGGGGGAGCAGTTCTTC. Its protein is CASSPRTATGEQFF.